This T cell receptor (beta chain) was sequenced during a study of shared clonotypes between healthy human individuals. CD45RO negativity and positive selection for CCR7 defined naive CD8 cells, a population that excluded terminally differentiated effector memory CD45RA+ cells. DNA at about 190 ng, 30,000 or so T cell genomes, went into sorted-subset replicate PCRs. TCRdb's copy holds only in-frame clones and misses some; the assay was immunoSEQ multiplex PCR. The sample includes about 2.1 million clones, more than 85% of them seen just once. Looked up from germline, CDR1 is MDHEN and CDR2 is SYDVKM. V lost 2 bases and J 3 bases, leaving 8 bases between the germline ends. There are 13 residues in the CDR3. Regarding this clone: This specimen includes other DNA sequences encoding the same CDR3.

This chain uses TRBV28 with TRBJ2-7; weak D call: TRBD2 (6 bases). This TCR was recovered from a man between 18 and 29 years old in good health. Some clones in this sample may be carry-over from other donors' samples. Input material: naive CD8+ T cells from PBMCs. CDR3 residues: CASSLRRGYEQYF. DNA of the CDR3: TGTGCCAGCAGTTTAAGGAGGGGCTACGAGCAGTACTTC.